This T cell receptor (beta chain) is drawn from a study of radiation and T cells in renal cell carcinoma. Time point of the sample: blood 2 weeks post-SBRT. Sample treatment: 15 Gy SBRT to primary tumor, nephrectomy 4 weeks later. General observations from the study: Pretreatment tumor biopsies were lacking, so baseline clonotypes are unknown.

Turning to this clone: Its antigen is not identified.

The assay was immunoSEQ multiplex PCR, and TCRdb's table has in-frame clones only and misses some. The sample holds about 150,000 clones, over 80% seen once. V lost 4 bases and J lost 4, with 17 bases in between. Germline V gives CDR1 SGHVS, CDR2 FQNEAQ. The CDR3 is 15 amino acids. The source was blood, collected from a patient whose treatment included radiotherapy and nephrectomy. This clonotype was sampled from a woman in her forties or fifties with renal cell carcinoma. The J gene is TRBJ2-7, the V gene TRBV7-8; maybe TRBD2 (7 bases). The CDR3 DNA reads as TGTGCCAGCAGCTCGTCCGGGGGGCGAAGGTACGAGCAGTACTTC. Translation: CASSSSGGRRYEQYF. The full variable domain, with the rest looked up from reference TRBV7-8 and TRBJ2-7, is GAGVSQSPRYKVAKRGQDVALRCDPISGHVSLFWYQQALGQGPEFLTYFQNEAQLDKSGLPSDRFFAERPEGSVSTLKIQRTQQEDSAVYLCASSSSGGRRYEQYFGPGTRLTVT.